This TCR beta chain was sequenced during a study of Graves' ophthalmopathy and Graves' hyperthyroidism. Study-wide results and limits: Blood contained most expanded thyroid clonotypes exceeding 0.001 frequency.

About this clonotype: What it binds is not known.

Amplification from RNA transcripts yielded the TCR beta CDR3 regions. The first round was an RT-PCR with HTBI primers, and the second round was a multiplex PCR. Each CDR3 protein is one row after TCRdb ran MiXCR on the multiplex PCR reads. This sample yields about 220,000 distinct CDR3 sequences, of which roughly 21% are seen a single time; more than 35% belongs to the top ten. Orbital computed tomography and thyroid ultrasound, along with TRAb, serum thyroxine and clinical symptoms, underpinned diagnosis. CDR1 is GTSNPN and CDR2 is SVGIG in the germline V gene (reference sequence). This CDR3 has 13 amino acids. V lost 6 bases, J lost 6 bases, and 7 bases stayed unmatched.

This clonotype originated in a woman in her forties or fifties with Graves' ophthalmopathy. Material for sequencing was peripheral blood. The rearrangement links TRBV30 to TRBJ1-1, with TRBD1 matching 10 bases. CDR3 DNA: TGTGCCTGCAACCGGGACAGGGGCCCTGAAGCTTTCTTT. Its translation: CACNRDRGPEAFF. The variable domain in full, with the rest retrieved from reference TRBV30 and TRBJ1-1, is SQTIHQWPATLVQPVGSPLSLECTVEGTSNPNLYWYRQAAGRGLQLLFYSVGIGQISSEVPQNLSASRPQDRQFILSSKKLLLSDSGFYLCACNRDRGPEAFFGQGTRLTVV.